This T cell receptor beta chain was captured in a study of cytomegalovirus exposure and HLA in healthy donors. Study observations and caveats: In an earlier analysis, productive rearrangement rates for most beta V segments clustered near 87% or 30%.

A multiplex PCR was run with 60 Vbeta primers and 13 Jbeta primers. Authors' data handling: Among the unique TCR beta chains that a later analysis counted, about 84 million in all, about 10 million were shared. Here immunoSEQ multiplex PCR was the method, and the copy in TCRdb shows in-frame clones only, minus some. The V and J calls and clone size are taken from that table; D and trimming were inferred from the DNA. The data hold around 130,000 clones, with around 80% observed a single time. In the case of this clone: Its antigen remains unidentified.

The CDR3 runs to 15 residues. CDR1 SEHNR and CDR2 FQNEAQ come from the germline V gene (reference sequence). V dropped 6 bases and J dropped 2 bases, with 17 bases sitting between them. The chain uses TRBV7-9 and TRBJ2-7, with a possible D match to TRBD1 (5 bases). This clonotype originated in a woman under 30 in good health and CMV-seronegative. Sequencing was carried out using PBMCs. CDR3 nucleotides: TGTGCCAGCAGACTTAGGGTCAGGGAAGCCTACGAGCAGTACTTC. The encoded protein is CASRLRVREAYEQYF.